Sequencing of this TCR beta chain was carried out in a study of T cell responses to AZD1222 COVID-19 vaccine. Concerning this clone: The antigen remains unidentified.

Study conclusions and caveats: White British donors predominated, females outnumbered males, and clonal diversity was possibly underestimated. Spike regions recognized by vaccine-associated CD4 TCRs spanned the protein, led by 160-218 and 743-854. Baseline serology detected seropositivity in only five or six AZD1222 recipients.

The J segment lost 6 bases and the V segment lost 8 bases, leaving 7 bases of the junction unmatched. CDR1 is MDHEN and CDR2 is SYDVKM in the germline V gene. The CDR3 sequence is 13 residues long. Assay: immunoSEQ multiplex PCR; the TCRdb copy retains only in-frame clones and omits some. The sample lists some 200,000 clones; about nine tenths were seen once. Investigators merged groups given second doses at roughly 4 or roughly 12 weeks. This specimen consisted of peripheral blood, obtained 28 days after the second AZD1222 dose. The chain combines TRBV28 with TRBJ1-5; 7 nucleotides agree with TRBD1. The TCR sequence derives from an adult who received the AZD1222 COVID-19 vaccine. The CDR3 reads CASEQGRTQPQHF. CDR3 sequence (DNA): TGTGCCAGCGAACAGGGGAGGACTCAGCCCCAGCATTTT.